Detailed here is one TCR beta chain. Its antigen is as yet unknown. MiXCR, applied by TCRdb to the 5' RACE reads, yields one record per CDR3 protein. In the table there are 650,000 to 800,000 distinct CDR3 sequences, 15% to 20% of which are singletons. This entry belongs to a study of CD8 T cells in ankylosing spondylitis. Points from the study as a whole: It was reported that disease-linked clones were significantly enriched in matched ankylosing spondylitis synovial fluid. What appeared characteristic of ankylosing spondylitis blood was a TCR beta motif of fewer than ten highly homologous variants. Disease-linked clones had a CD8+ phenotype and relatively low frequency in peripheral blood.

Sequencing input: blood, either unsorted or a sorted T cell fraction (not recorded which). The sequence was obtained from a male donor with ankylosing spondylitis.

Written as DNA, the CDR3 is TGTGCCAGCAGCTTAATTTACAACTATGGCTACACCTTC. This translates into CASSLIYNYGYTF. V and J are TRBV11-3 and TRBJ1-2; D ambiguous. The CDR3 loop spans 13 amino acids. Germline V gives CDR1 SGHNT, CDR2 YENEEA. Trimming removed 2 bases at V and 2 bases at J, with 6 bases between. The full variable domain, in which reference TRBV11-3 and TRBJ1-2 provide the parts outside the CDR3, is EAGVVQSPRYKIIEKKQPVAFWCNPISGHNTLYWYLQNLGQGPELLIRYENEEAVDDSQLPKDRFSAERLKGVDSTLKIQPAELGDSAVYLCASSLIYNYGYTFGSGTRLTVV.